This T cell receptor (beta chain) was sequenced in a study of T cells after yellow fever vaccination. Between the trimmed V and J ends, which lost 6 bases and 2 bases, there was a span of 11 bases. CDR1 is SGHTA, CDR2 FQGNSA, per germline. The CDR3 is made up of 13 amino acids. This clonotype was recorded at least ten times. The target antigen is unknown. Whole-study results and caveats: Weaker in magnitude, the secondary response showed a faster peak on day 5 versus 15. There was a possibility that FACS-sorted repertoires contained abundant clonotypes contaminating from the bulk population. Clonotypes appearing in both CD4 and CD8 compartments existed, and their share was small.

A 5'RACE template-switching step, the method used to make TCR cDNA, added a universal primer site and UMIs. TCRdb reprocessed the 5' RACE reads via MiXCR and lists one record per CDR3 protein. The data show tens of thousands of distinct CDR3 sequences, 7.4% seen once. Sequenced material: CD8+ T cells sorted from PBMCs, taken around 15 days after the first yellow fever vaccination. The gene calls are TRBV7-2 and TRBJ2-7; no reliable D call. This receptor was obtained from a man younger than 30 who received the YFV17D yellow fever vaccine. The CDR3 spells CASRSSSAYEQYF. CDR3 DNA sequence: TGTGCCAGCAGGTCCTCATCCGCCTACGAGCAGTACTTC.